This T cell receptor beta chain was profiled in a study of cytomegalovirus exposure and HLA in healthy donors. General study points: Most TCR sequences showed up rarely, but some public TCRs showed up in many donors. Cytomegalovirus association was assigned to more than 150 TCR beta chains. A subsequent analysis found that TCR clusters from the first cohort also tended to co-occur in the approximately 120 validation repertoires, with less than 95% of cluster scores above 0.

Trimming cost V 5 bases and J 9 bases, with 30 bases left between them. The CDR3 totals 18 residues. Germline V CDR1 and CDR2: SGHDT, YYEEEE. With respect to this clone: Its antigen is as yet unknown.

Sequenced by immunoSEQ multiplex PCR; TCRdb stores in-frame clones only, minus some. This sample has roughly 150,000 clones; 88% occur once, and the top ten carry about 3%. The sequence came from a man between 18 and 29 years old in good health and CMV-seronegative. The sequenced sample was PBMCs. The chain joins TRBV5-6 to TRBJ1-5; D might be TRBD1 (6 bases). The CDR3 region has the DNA TGTGCCAGCAGTCTTACCTGGACAGAAGGACAGCCGCTGGGGCCCCAGCATTTT. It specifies CASSLTWTEGQPLGPQHF. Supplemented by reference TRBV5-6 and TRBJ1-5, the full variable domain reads DAGVTQSPTHLIKTRGQQVTLRCSPKSGHDTVSWYQQALGQGPQFIFQYYEEEERQRGNFPDRFSGHQFPNYSSELNVNALLLGDSALYLCASSLTWTEGQPLGPQHFGDGTRLSIL.